A selection of T cell receptor beta chains follows, all from one sample in a study of vaccination effects on CD4 cells after COVID-19. Using immunoSEQ multiplex PCR, the repertoire was profiled, and TCRdb retains in-frame clones only, with some absent. The sample holds some 24,000 clones, approximately 79% seen once. Their antigens remain unidentified. The sequences come from CD4+ T cells from PBMCs cultured with SARS-CoV-2 spike peptides, collected before COVID-19 vaccination. The receptors stem from a human donor who had a prior SARS-CoV-2 infection. Both conserved end residues are part of each CDR3. A D gene is named only where the DNA matches it firmly. Size is stated for part of the rows, as once, few or many counts, or as a class when the clone is expanded.

d_gene	v_gene	abundance	j_gene	CDR3aa	CDR3nt
NA	TRBV5-1	NA	TRBJ2-5	CASSLEGRETQYF	TGCGCCAGCAGCTTGGAAGGGCGAGAGACCCAGTACTTC
NA	TRBV5-5	few	TRBJ2-7	CASSLARAYEQYF	TGTGCCAGCAGCTTGGCCAGGGCCTACGAGCAGTACTTC
NA	TRBV18	once	TRBJ2-2	CASSPFRGRNTGELFF	TGTGCCAGCTCACCCTTCAGGGGACGGAACACCGGGGAGCTGTTTTTT
TRBD2	TRBV4-2	NA	TRBJ2-1	CASSQDDQREEQFF	TGTGCCAGCAGCCAAGATGATCAGCGGGAAGAGCAGTTCTTC
NA	TRBV5-1	NA	TRBJ1-1	CASSLWGANTEAFF	TGCGCCAGCAGCTTGTGGGGGGCGAACACTGAAGCTTTCTTT
NA	TRBV7-2	few	TRBJ2-7	CASSDIYEQYF	TGTGCCAGCAGCGACATATACGAGCAGTACTTC
TRBD2	TRBV14	NA	TRBJ2-2	CAPRTSPTGELFF	TGTGCCCCCAGGACTAGCCCGACCGGGGAGCTGTTTTTT
NA	TRBV9	NA	TRBJ1-2	CASSENYGYTF	TGTGCCAGCAGCGAGAACTATGGCTACACCTTC
NA	TRBV5-1	NA	TRBJ2-1	CASSSPPKQAYSYNEQFF	TGCGCCAGCAGCTCCCCTCCTAAGCAAGCATACTCCTACAATGAGCAGTTCTTC
NA	TRBV5-4	NA	TRBJ2-3	CASSPPGGRKYTDTQYF	TGTGCCAGCAGCCCGCCCGGGGGCCGTAAATACACAGATACGCAGTATTTT
NA	TRBV5-1	NA	TRBJ1-4	CASSPSGLTNEKLFF	TGCGCCAGCAGCCCCAGCGGGCTAACTAATGAAAAACTGTTTTTT
TRBD1	TRBV7-9	few	TRBJ1-3	CASSMTGAGNTIYF	TGTGCCAGCAGCATGACAGGGGCTGGAAACACCATATATTTT
NA	TRBV6-5	NA	TRBJ1-1	CASSSLFGTEAFF	TGTGCCAGCAGTTCACTATTTGGGACTGAAGCTTTCTTT
NA	TRBV5-4	NA	TRBJ2-5	CASRDGGLARETQYF	TGTGCCAGCAGGGATGGGGGTTTAGCCAGGGAGACCCAGTACTTC
TRBD1	TRBV15	NA	TRBJ2-4	CATSSVQGAQNIQYF	TGTGCCACCAGCAGCGTTCAGGGGGCTCAAAACATTCAGTACTTC
TRBD2	TRBV7-3	NA	TRBJ2-7	CASSPGVSGSDEQYF	TGTGCCAGCAGTCCTGGGGTTAGCGGGAGTGACGAGCAGTACTTC
NA	TRBV28	once	TRBJ1-4	CASSLRQGTGEKLFF	TGTGCCAGCAGTTTACGGCAGGGGACGGGTGAAAAACTGTTTTTT